Given below is one T cell receptor beta chain in context. Its cognate antigen has yet to be identified. Per-base qualities were not stored, and no clone one base away is much larger. The immunoSEQ Assay, a bias-controlled multiplex PCR, was used to amplify TCRbeta CDR3 regions from genomic DNA. Turning to the authors' computational methods: Within the assay, amplification of reference gene primers was used to estimate how many nucleated cells each sample contained. To quantify the absolute abundance of each unique TCRbeta CDR3 rearrangement, sequence reads were collapsed and filtered. Productive Simpson clonality was computed per sample as the square root of Simpson's diversity index over productive rearrangements. What TCRdb holds here is the immuneACCESS table cut down to in-frame rearrangements. Part of the clones is not present; checked against another copy, under half of the missing clones reflect an unresolved V gene, and the others are unexplained. Clonal size and the V and J genes are those of that table, whereas D and trimming came from the DNA. The sample table shows 150,000 to 250,000 clones, and around 75% are seen once. The ten largest clonotypes hold around 5.9% of the sample.

The source of the sample is a study of blood T cell repertoires in COVID-19 (dated by TCRdb to about 2020). For context, the study as a whole: Samples from collaborators originated in the United States, Italy and Spain and spanned both the acute and convalescent phases of COVID-19. The material from the prospective study consisted of cDNA or gDNA derived from T cells, B-cell-depleted T cells, or PBMCs. Deeply sampled blood TCRbeta repertoires from subjects exposed to, actively infected with, or recovered from COVID-19 were included in the dataset. The repertoires were made available in a free public database intended to serve as a resource for research on the immune response to SARS-CoV-2. The samples were drawn from two sources: the first 160 participants of the ongoing ImmuneRACE study, and 1,000 to 1,500 subjects contributed by 6 global collaborators. Nearly every sample came with metadata listing a de-identified subject ID, COVID-19 status, age in years and sex. HLA class I and class II types, where available, came from metadata supplied by the sample provider rather than from assay-based typing.

The research as a whole found: How much clinical and demographic metadata was included differed by source and by participant, and the metadata was provided uncurated.

V sheds 9 bases and J sheds 6 bases, leaving 17 bases between their ends. Per the germline V gene (reference sequence), LNHDA is the CDR1 and SQIVND is the CDR2. From the cysteine up to the phenylalanine, the CDR3 has a length of 13 residues. The retained sequence is limited to the CDR3, 39 bases, with the frame set at the first base. At one collaborating source in Seattle, patients were enrolled during active infection and were followed longitudinally through the course of disease. The collaborating institutions used their own protocols to collect whole blood in K2EDTA tubes. For TCRbeta analysis, collaborator samples were shipped as frozen whole blood, as isolated PBMCs, or as DNA extracted from either sample type.

The specimen sequenced was peripheral blood. This receptor chain uses TRBV19 and TRBJ1-1; TRBD1 could be the D gene, as 5 bases match. This clonotype was obtained from a woman in her 40s with COVID-19, enrolled during active disease. CDR3 protein: CASAFGGGAEAFF. The DNA reads as follows: TGTGCCAGCGCATTCGGGGGGGGAGCTGAAGCTTTCTTT. The reference TRBV19 and TRBJ1-1 proteins fill in what lies around the CDR3, so the full variable domain reads DGGITQSPKYLFRKEGQNVTLSCEQNLNHDAMYWYRQDPGQGLRLIYYSQIVNDFQKGDIAEGYSVSREKKESFPLTVTSAQKNPTAFYLCASAFGGGAEAFFGQGTRLTVV.